This T cell receptor (beta chain) is from a study of response to subunit inactivated influenza vaccine. Each CDR3 protein gets one entry after TCRdb re-called the RT-PCR reads with MiXCR. The table shows around 520,000 distinct CDR3 sequences, with about 12% occurring only once. Per germline, CDR1 SGHRS and CDR2 YFSETQ. CDR3 length: 17 amino acids. Trimming removed 4 bases at V and 1 base at J, with 19 bases between. This clonotype was counted between two and nine times. The chain employs TRBV5-1 and TRBJ2-3, with D possibly called TRBD1 or TRBD2 (8 bases each). Sequenced here: PBMCs from blood, sampled on the day of vaccination. The clonotype was recovered from a man aged 45-65 years who received an inactivated influenza vaccine. CDR3 coding DNA: TGCGCCAGCAGCCAACGGACAGGGACTAGTCGCACAGATACGCAGTATTTT. This sequence encodes CASSQRTGTSRTDTQYF.